This T cell receptor beta chain was sequenced in a study of multiple sclerosis patients with progressive multifocal leukoencephalopathy. The CDR3 length is 13 residues. In germline, CDR1 is MNHEY, CDR2 SVGAGI. Specified time point: time of PML onset. This clone was seen a single time. One end of the junction does not line up with germline, which may come from a read error. Some clones are missing from TCRdb's copy, which holds only in-frame ones; the method was immunoSEQ multiplex PCR. The table has tens of thousands of clones, approximately 85% seen once. The J gene is TRBJ1-6, the V gene TRBV6-5, with D unresolved. This sequence was found in a woman younger than 45 with progressive multifocal leukoencephalopathy. The sequencing used PBMCs, collected from a patient treated with natalizumab. DNA of the CDR3: TGTGCCAGCAGCTACTCCGTGAATTCACCCCTCCACTTT. Translating it yields CASSYSVNSPLHF.